The clone carrying this T cell receptor (beta chain) was detected once. No antigen is known for it. These data belong to a study of PD-L1 blockade in urothelial cancer. Whole-study context: Atezolizumab (1,200 mg intravenously every 3 weeks) began around 2014 for patients. Regarding the study as a whole: Tumor-associated TCR clones expanded more in blood at 3 weeks in patients with durable benefit.

J was trimmed by 2 bases and V by 0 bases; bases with no gene match: 3. This CDR3 comprises 16 residues. Germline assignment: CDR1 MDHEN and CDR2 SYDVKM. Into every PCR, synthetic TCR analog templates were spiked. TCRdb's table, derived via immunoSEQ multiplex PCR, lists solely in-frame clones and lacks some. In the table there are approximately 100,000 clones, about nine tenths of which are singletons. Each patient supplied 1 to 8 pretreatment and on-treatment samples. Sequences were derived from PBMCs, sampled around atezolizumab (anti-PD-L1) treatment. The TCR was taken from a woman older than 75 with urothelial cancer. The V and J genes are TRBV28 and TRBJ2-1, with 8 positions matching TRBD2. CDR3 in amino acids: CASSLWAGGTYNEQFF. The CDR3 nucleotides read TGTGCCAGCAGTTTATGGGCGGGAGGAACCTACAATGAGCAGTTCTTC.